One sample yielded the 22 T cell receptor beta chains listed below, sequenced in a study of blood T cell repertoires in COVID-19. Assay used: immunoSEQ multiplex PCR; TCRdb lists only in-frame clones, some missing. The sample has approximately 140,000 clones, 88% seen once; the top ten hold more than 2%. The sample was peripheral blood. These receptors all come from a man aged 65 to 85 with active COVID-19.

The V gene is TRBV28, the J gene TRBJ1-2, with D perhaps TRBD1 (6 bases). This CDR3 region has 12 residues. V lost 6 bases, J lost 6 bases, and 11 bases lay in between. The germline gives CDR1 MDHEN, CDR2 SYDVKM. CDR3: CASSGGGHGYTF. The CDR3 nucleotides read TGTGCCAGCAGCGGGGGGGGCCATGGCTACACCTTC.

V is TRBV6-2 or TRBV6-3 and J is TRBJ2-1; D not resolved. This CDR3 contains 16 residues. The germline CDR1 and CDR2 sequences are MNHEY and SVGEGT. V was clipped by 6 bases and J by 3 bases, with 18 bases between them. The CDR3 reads CASSREAIPIYNEQFF. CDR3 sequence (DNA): TGTGCCAGCAGCCGCGAAGCAATCCCCATCTACAATGAGCAGTTCTTC.

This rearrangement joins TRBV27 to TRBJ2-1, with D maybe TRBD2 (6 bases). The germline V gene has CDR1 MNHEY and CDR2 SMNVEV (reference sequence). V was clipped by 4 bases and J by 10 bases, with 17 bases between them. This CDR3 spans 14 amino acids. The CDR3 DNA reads TGTGCCAGCAGTTCCCCGCTAGCGCCTACGGAGCAGTTCTTC. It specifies CASSSPLAPTEQFF.

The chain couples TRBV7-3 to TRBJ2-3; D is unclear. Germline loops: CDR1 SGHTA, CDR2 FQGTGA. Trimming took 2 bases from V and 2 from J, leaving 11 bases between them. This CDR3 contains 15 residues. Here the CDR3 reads CASSLLGETTDTQYF. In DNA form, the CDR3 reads TGTGCCAGCAGCTTATTAGGAGAGACCACAGATACGCAGTATTTT. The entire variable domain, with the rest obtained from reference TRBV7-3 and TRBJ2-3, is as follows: GAGVSQTPSNKVTEKGKYVELRCDPISGHTALYWYRQSLGQGPEFLIYFQGTGAADDSGLPNDRFFAVRPEGSVSTLKIQRTERGDSAVYLCASSLLGETTDTQYFGPGTRLTVL.

In DNA form, the CDR3 reads TGCGCCAGCAGCCAAAAGACAGGTAACTACAATGAGCAGTTCTTC. Translating gives CASSQKTGNYNEQFF. The J gene is TRBJ2-1, the V gene TRBV5-1; maybe TRBD1 (6 bases). V was trimmed by 4 bases and J by 3 bases, leaving 14 bases between them. Germline CDR1 SGHRS, CDR2 YFSETQ. There are 15 residues in the CDR3.

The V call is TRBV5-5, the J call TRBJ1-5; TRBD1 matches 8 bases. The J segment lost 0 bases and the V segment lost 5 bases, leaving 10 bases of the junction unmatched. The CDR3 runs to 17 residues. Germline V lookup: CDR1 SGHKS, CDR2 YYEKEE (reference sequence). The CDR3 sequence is CASSLDRGSYSNQPQHF. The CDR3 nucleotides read TGTGCCAGCAGTCTTGACAGGGGATCCTATAGCAATCAGCCCCAGCATTTT.

The CDR3 DNA reads TGCAGCGTCCCCGCGGGTGGCCCAGATACGCAGTATTTT. Its translation: CSVPAGGPDTQYF. This chain uses TRBV29-1 with TRBJ2-3, with a tentative D call TRBD2 (5 bases). Trimming took 6 bases from V and 4 from J, leaving 14 bases between them. The CDR3 is made up of 13 amino acids. Germline CDR1 reads SQVTM; CDR2 reads ANQGSEA.

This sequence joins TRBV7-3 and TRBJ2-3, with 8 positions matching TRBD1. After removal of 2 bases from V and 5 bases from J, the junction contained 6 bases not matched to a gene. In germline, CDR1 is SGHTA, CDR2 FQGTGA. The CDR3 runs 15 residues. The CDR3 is CASSLSDRGRDTQYF. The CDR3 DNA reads TGTGCCAGCAGCTTATCTGACAGGGGAAGAGATACGCAGTATTTT.

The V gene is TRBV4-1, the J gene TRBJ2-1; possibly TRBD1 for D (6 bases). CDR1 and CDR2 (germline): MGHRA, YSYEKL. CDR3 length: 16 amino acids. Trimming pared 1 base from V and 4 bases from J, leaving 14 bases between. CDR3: CASSQGFGTSYNEQFF. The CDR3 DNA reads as TGCGCCAGCAGCCAAGGCTTCGGGACATCGTACAATGAGCAGTTCTTC.

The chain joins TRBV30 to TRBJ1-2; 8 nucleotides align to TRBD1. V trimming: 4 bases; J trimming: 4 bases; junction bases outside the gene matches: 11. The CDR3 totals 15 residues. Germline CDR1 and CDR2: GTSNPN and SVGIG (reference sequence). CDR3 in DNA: TGTGCCTGGAAGAGGGCTGGACAGGGCCCCTATGGCTACACCTTC. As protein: CAWKRAGQGPYGYTF.

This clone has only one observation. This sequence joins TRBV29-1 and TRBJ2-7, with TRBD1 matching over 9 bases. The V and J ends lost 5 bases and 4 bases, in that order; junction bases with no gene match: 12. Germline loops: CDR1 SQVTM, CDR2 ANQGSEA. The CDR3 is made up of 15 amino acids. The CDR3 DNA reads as TGCAGCGTTCTGAGGGTGGGACAGGGATTTTACGAGCAGTACTTC. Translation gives CSVLRVGQGFYEQYF.

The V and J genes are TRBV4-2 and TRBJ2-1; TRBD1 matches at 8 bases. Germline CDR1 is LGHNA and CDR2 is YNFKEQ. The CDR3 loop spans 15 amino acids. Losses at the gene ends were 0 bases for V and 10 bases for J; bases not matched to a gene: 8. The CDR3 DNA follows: TGTGCCAGCAGCCAAGACGAGACAGGGGAGGAGGAGCAGTTCTTC. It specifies CASSQDETGEEEQFF.

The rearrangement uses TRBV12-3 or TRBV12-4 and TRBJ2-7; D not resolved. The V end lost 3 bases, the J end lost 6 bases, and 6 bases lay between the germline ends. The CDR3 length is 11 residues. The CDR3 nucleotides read TGTGCCAGCAGTTTTAGCTTCGAGCAGTACTTC. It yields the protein CASSFSFEQYF.

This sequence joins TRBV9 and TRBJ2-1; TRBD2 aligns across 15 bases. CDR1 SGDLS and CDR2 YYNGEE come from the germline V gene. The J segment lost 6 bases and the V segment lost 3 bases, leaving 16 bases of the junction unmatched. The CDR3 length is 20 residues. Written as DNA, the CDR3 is TGTGCCAGCAGCGACCCCTCCGGGACTAGCGGGAGGAGGCGGGCCAATGAGCAGTTCTTC. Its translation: CASSDPSGTSGRRRANEQFF.

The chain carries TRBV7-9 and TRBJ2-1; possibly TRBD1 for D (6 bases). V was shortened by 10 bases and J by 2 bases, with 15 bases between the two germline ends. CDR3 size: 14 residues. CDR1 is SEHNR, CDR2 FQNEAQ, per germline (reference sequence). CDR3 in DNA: TGTGCCACCAAGGGGGACGGAGCCTACAATGAGCAGTTCTTC. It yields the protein CATKGDGAYNEQFF.

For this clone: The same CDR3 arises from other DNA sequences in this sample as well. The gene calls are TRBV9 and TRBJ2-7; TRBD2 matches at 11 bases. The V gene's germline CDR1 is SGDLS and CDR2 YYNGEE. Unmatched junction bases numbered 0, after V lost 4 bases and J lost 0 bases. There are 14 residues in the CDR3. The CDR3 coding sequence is TGTGCCAGCAGCACTAGCGGGAGCTCCTACGAGCAGTACTTC. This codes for CASSTSGSSYEQYF.

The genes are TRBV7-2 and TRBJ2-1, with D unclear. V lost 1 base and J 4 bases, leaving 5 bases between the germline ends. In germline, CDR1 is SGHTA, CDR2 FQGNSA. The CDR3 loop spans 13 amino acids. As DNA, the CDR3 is TGTGCCAGCAGCTTAGACTCATACAATGAGCAGTTCTTC. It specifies CASSLDSYNEQFF.

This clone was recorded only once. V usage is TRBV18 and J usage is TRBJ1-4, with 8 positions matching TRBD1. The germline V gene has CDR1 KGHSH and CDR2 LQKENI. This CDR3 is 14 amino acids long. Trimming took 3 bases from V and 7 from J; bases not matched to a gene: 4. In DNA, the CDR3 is TGTGCCAGCTCACCTGACAGGGGCGGTGAAAAACTGTTTTTT. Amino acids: CASSPDRGGEKLFF.

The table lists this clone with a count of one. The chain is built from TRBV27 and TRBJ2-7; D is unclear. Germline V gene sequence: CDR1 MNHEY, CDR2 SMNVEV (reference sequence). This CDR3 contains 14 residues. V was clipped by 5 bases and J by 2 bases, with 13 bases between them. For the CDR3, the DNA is TGTGCCAGCAGTCCCGGTCTAGTAGCCTACGAGCAGTACTTC. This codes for CASSPGLVAYEQYF.

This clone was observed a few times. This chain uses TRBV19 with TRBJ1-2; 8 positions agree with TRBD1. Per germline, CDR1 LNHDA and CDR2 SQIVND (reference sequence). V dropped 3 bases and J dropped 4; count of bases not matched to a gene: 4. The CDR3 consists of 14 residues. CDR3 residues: CASSMRGTGYGYTF. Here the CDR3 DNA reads TGTGCCAGTAGTATGAGAGGGACAGGCTATGGCTACACCTTC.

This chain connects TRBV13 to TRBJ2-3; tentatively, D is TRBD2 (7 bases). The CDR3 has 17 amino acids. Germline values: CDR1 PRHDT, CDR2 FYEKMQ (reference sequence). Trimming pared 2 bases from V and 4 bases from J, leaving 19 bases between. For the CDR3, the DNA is TGTGCCAGCAGCTTACGTCTCGGGGGAGGGGGAGCAGATACGCAGTATTTT. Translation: CASSLRLGGGGADTQYF.

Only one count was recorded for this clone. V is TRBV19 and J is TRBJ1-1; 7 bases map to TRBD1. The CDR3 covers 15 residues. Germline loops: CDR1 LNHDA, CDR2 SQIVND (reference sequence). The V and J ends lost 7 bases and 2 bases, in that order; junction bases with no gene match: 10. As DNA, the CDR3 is TGTGCCAGTACCCCACCTTGGGACAGAAACACTGAAGCTTTCTTT. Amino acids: CASTPPWDRNTEAFF.